A selection of T cell receptor beta chains follows, all from one sample in a study of T cells in Graves' hyperthyroidism and ophthalmopathy. TCRdb analysed the multiplex PCR reads with MiXCR anew, one entry per CDR3 protein. The sample consists of over 550,000 distinct CDR3 sequences, around 17% of them appearing once. Sequencing used blood. These receptors all stem from a woman between 18 and 29 years old with Graves' hyperthyroidism. Each CDR3 is given with its conserved first and last residue. A D gene is named only where the DNA matches it firmly. Expanded clones are given a class, and other clones once, few, many or no size at all.

D gene: TRBD1; V gene: TRBV12-3/TRBV12-4; J gene: TRBJ1-2; clone size: many; CDR3 DNA: TGTGCCAGCACACAGACGGGCAGGGGGGATGGCTACACCTTC; CDR3 protein: CASTQTGRGDGYTF
D gene: -; V gene: TRBV30; J gene: TRBJ1-4; clone size: -; CDR3 DNA: TGTGCCTGGAGTCCCGGGACTGAAAAACTGTTTTTT; CDR3 protein: CAWSPGTEKLFF
D gene: -; V gene: TRBV29-1; J gene: TRBJ2-5; clone size: many; CDR3 DNA: TGCAGCGTTGATTCACAGGAAGAGACCCAGTACTTC; CDR3 protein: CSVDSQEETQYF
D gene: TRBD2; V gene: TRBV28; J gene: TRBJ2-2; clone size: many; CDR3 DNA: TGTGCCAGCAGTGCCAGGGCCCTAGCGGGTGGCGCCGGGGAGCTGTTTTTT; CDR3 protein: CASSARALAGGAGELFF
D gene: -; V gene: TRBV6-1; J gene: TRBJ2-3; clone size: few; CDR3 DNA: TGTGCCAGCAGCCAGGATCCAAGAAGCACAGATACGCAGTATTTT; CDR3 protein: CASSQDPRSTDTQYF
D gene: TRBD1; V gene: TRBV27; J gene: TRBJ2-5; clone size: many; CDR3 DNA: TGTGCCAGCAGTCTGGGACAGGGGGCCCAAGAGACCCAGTACTTC; CDR3 protein: CASSLGQGAQETQYF
D gene: -; V gene: TRBV6-1; J gene: TRBJ2-1; clone size: many; CDR3 DNA: TGTGCCAGCAGTGTCAGCCCAGGTTATGAGCAGTTCTTC; CDR3 protein: CASSVSPGYEQFF
D gene: -; V gene: TRBV7-9; J gene: TRBJ2-5; clone size: few; CDR3 DNA: TGTGCCAGCAGCTTAGTTCGCGGGACCCAAGAGACCCAGTACTTC; CDR3 protein: CASSLVRGTQETQYF
D gene: -; V gene: TRBV7-2; J gene: TRBJ1-1; clone size: once; CDR3 DNA: TGTGCCAGCAGCCCTAGCAGCGACAGCGCCCTAGGTCTAGCTTTCTTT; CDR3 protein: CASSPSSDSALGLAFF
D gene: TRBD1; V gene: TRBV28; J gene: TRBJ2-3; clone size: -; CDR3 DNA: TGTGCCAGCAATTGGGACAGTGCAGATACGCAGTATTTT; CDR3 protein: CASNWDSADTQYF
D gene: TRBD1; V gene: TRBV28; J gene: TRBJ1-5; clone size: -; CDR3 DNA: TGTGCCAGCATCAAGAGGACAGGGGGGTATCAGCCCCAGCATTTT; CDR3 protein: CASIKRTGGYQPQHF
D gene: -; V gene: TRBV10-3; J gene: TRBJ2-1; clone size: -; CDR3 DNA: TGTGCCATCAGTGAATATACGGGAGACTCCTACAATGAGCAGTTCTTC; CDR3 protein: CAISEYTGDSYNEQFF
D gene: -; V gene: TRBV24-1; J gene: TRBJ2-7; clone size: many; CDR3 DNA: TGTGCCACCAGTGATAGCTCCTACGAGCAGTACTTC; CDR3 protein: CATSDSSYEQYF
D gene: TRBD2; V gene: TRBV20-1; J gene: TRBJ2-7; clone size: -; CDR3 DNA: TGCAGTGCCCAGAGACTAGCGGAGAGCTCCTACGAGCAGTACTTC; CDR3 protein: CSAQRLAESSYEQYF
D gene: -; V gene: TRBV3-1; J gene: TRBJ2-1; clone size: few; CDR3 DNA: TGTGCCAGCAGCCAAGGGACCGCGGGGCTTGAGCAGTTCTTC; CDR3 protein: CASSQGTAGLEQFF
D gene: TRBD1; V gene: TRBV20-1; J gene: TRBJ2-7; clone size: few; CDR3 DNA: TGCAGTGCTAGAGACGGAAGCCGGGGGACAGGGAGGGGCGAGCAGTACTTC; CDR3 protein: CSARDGSRGTGRGEQYF
D gene: -; V gene: TRBV6-6; J gene: TRBJ1-5; clone size: -; CDR3 DNA: TGTGCCAGCAGTTACTACGGTGTGGGTAGCAATCAGCCCCAGCATTTT; CDR3 protein: CASSYYGVGSNQPQHF
D gene: -; V gene: TRBV7-2; J gene: TRBJ1-5; clone size: -; CDR3 DNA: TGTGCCAGCAGCTTTGGGGGGACTAGCAATCAGCCCCAGCATTTT; CDR3 protein: CASSFGGTSNQPQHF
D gene: -; V gene: TRBV3-1; J gene: TRBJ2-7; clone size: -; CDR3 DNA: TGTGCCAGCAGCCAACGGGCCGGGACGTACGAGCAGTACTTC; CDR3 protein: CASSQRAGTYEQYF
D gene: -; V gene: TRBV6-5; J gene: TRBJ2-5; clone size: -; CDR3 DNA: TGTGCCAGCAGTTACTCGGCGGTGTCGAAAGAGACCCAGTACTTC; CDR3 protein: CASSYSAVSKETQYF
D gene: -; V gene: TRBV27; J gene: TRBJ1-2; clone size: many; CDR3 DNA: TGTGCCAGCAGCCAAACAGGGAACTATGGCTACACCTTC; CDR3 protein: CASSQTGNYGYTF
D gene: -; V gene: TRBV29-1; J gene: TRBJ2-2; clone size: few; CDR3 DNA: TGCAGCGTTGAAGAAGACAGAGTAAACACCGGGGAGCTGTTTTTT; CDR3 protein: CSVEEDRVNTGELFF
D gene: -; V gene: TRBV7-2; J gene: TRBJ2-7; clone size: many; CDR3 DNA: TGTGCCAGCAGACCAACAGGCTCCCTCTCCTACGAGCAGTACTTC; CDR3 protein: CASRPTGSLSYEQYF
D gene: -; V gene: TRBV15; J gene: TRBJ2-2; clone size: -; CDR3 DNA: TGTGCCACCAGCAGTCGACTAGATTCGGCCGGGGAGCTGTTTTTT; CDR3 protein: CATSSRLDSAGELFF
D gene: -; V gene: TRBV30; J gene: TRBJ2-2; clone size: -; CDR3 DNA: TGTGCCAACTTACAGGGCCCCGGGGAGCTGTTTTTT; CDR3 protein: CANLQGPGELFF
D gene: -; V gene: TRBV20-1; J gene: TRBJ1-5; clone size: few; CDR3 DNA: TGCAGTGCTGCGGAAGGGAGCAATCAGCCCCAGCATTTT; CDR3 protein: CSAAEGSNQPQHF
D gene: -; V gene: TRBV28; J gene: TRBJ1-1; clone size: few; CDR3 DNA: TGTGCCAGCGGGACTCAGAACACTGAAGCTTTCTTT; CDR3 protein: CASGTQNTEAFF
D gene: TRBD2; V gene: TRBV2; J gene: TRBJ2-4; clone size: many; CDR3 DNA: TGTGCCAGCAAGAGGACTAGCGGGAGAGTAGCCAAAAACATTCAGTACTTC; CDR3 protein: CASKRTSGRVAKNIQYF
D gene: -; V gene: TRBV15; J gene: TRBJ1-5; clone size: few; CDR3 DNA: TGTGCCACCAGCAGGTGGGAAGGGGGGGGCAGCAATCAGCCCCAGCATTTT; CDR3 protein: CATSRWEGGGSNQPQHF
D gene: -; V gene: TRBV6-5; J gene: TRBJ2-5; clone size: -; CDR3 DNA: TGTGCCAGCAGTTACCCTACAACTACTACCGAGGGAGAGACCCAGTACTTC; CDR3 protein: CASSYPTTTTEGETQYF
D gene: -; V gene: TRBV15; J gene: TRBJ2-5; clone size: many; CDR3 DNA: TGTGCCACCAGCAACCGGGACACCCATAAGGCCCAGTACTTC; CDR3 protein: CATSNRDTHKAQYF
D gene: -; V gene: TRBV27; J gene: TRBJ1-6; clone size: -; CDR3 DNA: TGTGCCAGCAGTCCCTATAGGGGCTCCTATAATTCACCCCTCCACTTT; CDR3 protein: CASSPYRGSYNSPLHF
D gene: -; V gene: TRBV27; J gene: TRBJ2-1; clone size: many; CDR3 DNA: TGTGCCAGCAGGGGAGCTGGGACTTATAGATCCTCCTACAATGAGCAGTTCTTC; CDR3 protein: CASRGAGTYRSSYNEQFF
D gene: -; V gene: TRBV11-3; J gene: TRBJ2-2; clone size: many; CDR3 DNA: TGTGCCAGCAGCTTAGGCCGGCCCGGGGGCACCGGGGAGCTGTTTTTT; CDR3 protein: CASSLGRPGGTGELFF
D gene: TRBD2; V gene: TRBV20-1; J gene: TRBJ2-3; clone size: -; CDR3 DNA: TGCGGATCGTTCCAGCGGGGGGGAACAGATACGCAGTATTTT; CDR3 protein: CGSFQRGGTDTQYF
D gene: TRBD1; V gene: TRBV5-1; J gene: TRBJ1-3; clone size: -; CDR3 DNA: TGCGCCAGCAGCCCGGAGCGCCTGGGACAGCACTCTGGAAACACCATATATTTT; CDR3 protein: CASSPERLGQHSGNTIYF
D gene: TRBD1; V gene: TRBV30; J gene: TRBJ2-2; clone size: -; CDR3 DNA: TGTGCCTGGACTAACAGGGGGCGCAGCGGGGAGCTGTTTTTT; CDR3 protein: CAWTNRGRSGELFF
D gene: -; V gene: TRBV7-2; J gene: TRBJ2-7; clone size: many; CDR3 DNA: TGTGCCAGCAGCGCGAAATACGAGCAGTACTTC; CDR3 protein: CASSAKYEQYF
D gene: TRBD1; V gene: TRBV5-1; J gene: TRBJ1-6; clone size: few; CDR3 DNA: TGCGCCAGCAGCTTGGAACAGGGGGCATCGCCCCTCCACTTT; CDR3 protein: CASSLEQGASPLHF
D gene: -; V gene: TRBV29-1; J gene: TRBJ2-3; clone size: -; CDR3 DNA: TGCAGCGTTGCAGGAACGGACAGCGCTAGCACAGATACGCAGTATTTT; CDR3 protein: CSVAGTDSASTDTQYF
D gene: -; V gene: TRBV5-1; J gene: TRBJ2-3; clone size: -; CDR3 DNA: TGCGCCAGCAGCTCCAGAGGGAATCTTATTTCCACAGATACGCAGTATTTT; CDR3 protein: CASSSRGNLISTDTQYF
D gene: -; V gene: TRBV5-1; J gene: TRBJ2-1; clone size: many; CDR3 DNA: TGCGCCAGCAGCCCCGAGTTTAATGAGCAGTTCTTC; CDR3 protein: CASSPEFNEQFF
D gene: -; V gene: TRBV24-1; J gene: TRBJ2-2; clone size: -; CDR3 DNA: TGTGCCACCCGGGCGACCGGGGAGCTGTTTTTT; CDR3 protein: CATRATGELFF
D gene: TRBD1; V gene: TRBV12-3/TRBV12-4; J gene: TRBJ2-1; clone size: many; CDR3 DNA: TGTGCCAGCAGCTTAAGGGACAGGGGGTACAATGAGCAGTTCTTC; CDR3 protein: CASSLRDRGYNEQFF
D gene: -; V gene: TRBV19; J gene: TRBJ2-7; clone size: few; CDR3 DNA: TGTGCCAGTAGTACGTCGGACTTCGCCTACGAGCAGTACTTC; CDR3 protein: CASSTSDFAYEQYF
D gene: TRBD2; V gene: TRBV2; J gene: TRBJ2-1; clone size: many; CDR3 DNA: TGTGCCTCAGGCACCGGGACTAGCTACAATGAGCAGTTCTTC; CDR3 protein: CASGTGTSYNEQFF
D gene: -; V gene: TRBV5-6; J gene: TRBJ2-5; clone size: -; CDR3 DNA: TGTGCCAGCAGCCGAATCCAGGGGCGAGAGACCCAGTACTTC; CDR3 protein: CASSRIQGRETQYF
D gene: -; V gene: TRBV7-8; J gene: TRBJ2-1; clone size: many; CDR3 DNA: TGTGCCAGCAGCGACCAGCACGGAGGGGGCTACAATGAGCAGTTCTTC; CDR3 protein: CASSDQHGGGYNEQFF
D gene: TRBD2; V gene: TRBV5-1; J gene: TRBJ2-1; clone size: -; CDR3 DNA: TGCGCCAGCAACTACGCCCCTAGCGGGAGGGCGAATGAGCAGTTCTTC; CDR3 protein: CASNYAPSGRANEQFF